The entry below gives a single TCR beta chain sequence along with its context. The data are from a study of cytomegalovirus exposure and HLA in healthy donors. The primer mix had 60 Vbeta and 13 Jbeta primers. Profiled with immunoSEQ multiplex PCR; TCRdb holds only in-frame clones, not every one. The sample yields roughly 93,000 clones, approximately 79% seen once. In germline, CDR1 is LNHDA, CDR2 SQIVND (reference sequence). CDR3 length: 14 residues. The junction had 7 bases not matched to a gene; V was cut back by 6 bases and J by 5 bases. V is TRBV19 and J is TRBJ2-5, with TRBD1 matching 9 bases. This clonotype was obtained from a male donor in good health and CMV-seronegative. The sequenced sample consisted of PBMCs. The chain's CDR3 is CASSQQGAAETQYF. In DNA, the CDR3 is TGTGCCAGTAGCCAACAGGGGGCCGCTGAGACCCAGTACTTC.